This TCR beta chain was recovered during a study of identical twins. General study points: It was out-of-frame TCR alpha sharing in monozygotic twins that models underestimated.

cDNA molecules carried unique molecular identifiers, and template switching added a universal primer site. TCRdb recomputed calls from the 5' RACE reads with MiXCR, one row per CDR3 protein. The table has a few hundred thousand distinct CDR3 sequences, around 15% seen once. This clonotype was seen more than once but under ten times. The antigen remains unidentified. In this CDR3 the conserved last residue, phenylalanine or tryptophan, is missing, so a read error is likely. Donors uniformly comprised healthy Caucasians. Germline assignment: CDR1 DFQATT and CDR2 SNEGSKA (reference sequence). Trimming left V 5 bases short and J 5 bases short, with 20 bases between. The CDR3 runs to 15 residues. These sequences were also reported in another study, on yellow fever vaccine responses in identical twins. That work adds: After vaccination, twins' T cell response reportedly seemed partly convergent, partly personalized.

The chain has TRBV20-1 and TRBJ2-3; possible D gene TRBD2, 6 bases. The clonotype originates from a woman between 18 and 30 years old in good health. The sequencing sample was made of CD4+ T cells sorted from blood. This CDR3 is CSAHALGGSEDTQYC. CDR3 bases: TGCAGTGCTCATGCCCTCGGGGGTTCGGAAGATACGCAGTATTGT.